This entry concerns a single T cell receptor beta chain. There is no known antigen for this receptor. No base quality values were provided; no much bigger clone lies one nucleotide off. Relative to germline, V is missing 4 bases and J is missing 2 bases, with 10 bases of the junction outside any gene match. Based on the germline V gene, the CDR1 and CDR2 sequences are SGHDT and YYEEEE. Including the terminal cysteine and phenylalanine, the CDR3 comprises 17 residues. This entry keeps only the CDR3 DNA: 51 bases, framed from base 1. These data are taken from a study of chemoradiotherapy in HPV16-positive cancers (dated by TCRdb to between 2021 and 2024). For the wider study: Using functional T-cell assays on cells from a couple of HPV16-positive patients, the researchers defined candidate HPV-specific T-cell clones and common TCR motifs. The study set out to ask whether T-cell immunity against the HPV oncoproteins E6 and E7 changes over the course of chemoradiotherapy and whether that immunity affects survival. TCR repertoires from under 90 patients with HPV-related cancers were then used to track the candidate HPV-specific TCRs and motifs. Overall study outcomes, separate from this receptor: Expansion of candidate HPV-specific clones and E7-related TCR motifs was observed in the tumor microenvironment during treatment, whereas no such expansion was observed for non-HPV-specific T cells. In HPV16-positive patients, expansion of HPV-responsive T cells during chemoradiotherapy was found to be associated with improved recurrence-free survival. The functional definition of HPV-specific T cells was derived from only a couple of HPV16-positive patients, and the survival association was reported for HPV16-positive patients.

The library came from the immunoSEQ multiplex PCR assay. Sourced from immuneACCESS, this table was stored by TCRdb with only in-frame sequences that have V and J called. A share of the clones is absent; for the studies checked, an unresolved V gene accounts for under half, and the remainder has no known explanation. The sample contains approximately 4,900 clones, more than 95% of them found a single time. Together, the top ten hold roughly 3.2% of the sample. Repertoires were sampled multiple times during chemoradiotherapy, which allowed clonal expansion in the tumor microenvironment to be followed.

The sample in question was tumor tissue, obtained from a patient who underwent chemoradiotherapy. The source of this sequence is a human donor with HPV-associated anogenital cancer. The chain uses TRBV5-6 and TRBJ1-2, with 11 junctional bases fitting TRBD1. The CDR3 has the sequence CASSQGTGGGKNYGYTF. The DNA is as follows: TGTGCCAGCAGCCAAGGGACAGGGGGGGGTAAGAACTATGGCTACACCTTC. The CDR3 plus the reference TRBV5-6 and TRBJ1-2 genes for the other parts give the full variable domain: DAGVTQSPTHLIKTRGQQVTLRCSPKSGHDTVSWYQQALGQGPQFIFQYYEEEERQRGNFPDRFSGHQFPNYSSELNVNALLLGDSALYLCASSQGTGGGKNYGYTFGSGTRLTVV.